The clone carrying this T cell receptor beta chain was seen repeatedly, ten times or more. What it binds is unknown. The source of the sample is a study of neurological immune-mediated disorders. The CDR3 totals 16 residues. The V gene's germline CDR1 is DFQATT and CDR2 SNEGSKA (reference sequence). J gave up 6 bases and V 1 base, and 7 bases lay outside the gene matches. 5'RACE with 10-nucleotide random UMIs generated the cDNA. TCRdb analysed the 5' RACE reads with MiXCR anew, one entry per CDR3 protein. The data contain 50,000 or so distinct CDR3 sequences, roughly a quarter of them singletons. PBMCs stored at -80 C, 2 million in total, were the source of the unsorted libraries. Study-wide results and caveats: Because no CDR3 amino acid sequences were shared across subjects by expanded clones, private repertoires were suggested in all groups.

This clonotype originated in a woman between 65 and 79 years old in good health. The genes are TRBV20-1 and TRBJ1-6; 9 positions match TRBD1. The sequencing input was PBMCs. CDR3 loop: CSARASQGALNSPLHF. CDR3 DNA sequence: TGCAGTGCTAGAGCCTCACAGGGGGCGCTTAATTCACCCCTCCACTTT.